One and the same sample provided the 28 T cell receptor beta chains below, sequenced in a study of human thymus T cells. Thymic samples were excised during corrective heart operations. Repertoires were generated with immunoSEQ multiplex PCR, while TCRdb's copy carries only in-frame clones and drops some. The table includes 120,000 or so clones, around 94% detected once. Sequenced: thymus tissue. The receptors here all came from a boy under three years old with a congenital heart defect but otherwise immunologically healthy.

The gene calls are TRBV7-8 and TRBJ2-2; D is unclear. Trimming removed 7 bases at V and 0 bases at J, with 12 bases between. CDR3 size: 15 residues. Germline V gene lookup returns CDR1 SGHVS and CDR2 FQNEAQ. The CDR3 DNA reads TGTGCCAGCATCCATCCCCACCCGAACACCGGGGAGCTGTTTTTT. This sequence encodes CASIHPHPNTGELFF.

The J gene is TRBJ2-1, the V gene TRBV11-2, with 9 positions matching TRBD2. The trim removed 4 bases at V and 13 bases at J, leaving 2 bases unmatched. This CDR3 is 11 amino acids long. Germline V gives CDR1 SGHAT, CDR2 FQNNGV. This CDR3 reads CASSSGLAQFF. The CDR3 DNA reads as TGTGCCAGCAGCTCGGGACTAGCCCAGTTCTTC.

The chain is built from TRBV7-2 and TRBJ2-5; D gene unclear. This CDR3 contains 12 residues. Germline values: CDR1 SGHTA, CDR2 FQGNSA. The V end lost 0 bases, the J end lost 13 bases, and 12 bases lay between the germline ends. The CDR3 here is CASSLAKVYPYF. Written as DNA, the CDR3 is TGTGCCAGCAGCTTAGCGAAAGTATATCCGTACTTC.

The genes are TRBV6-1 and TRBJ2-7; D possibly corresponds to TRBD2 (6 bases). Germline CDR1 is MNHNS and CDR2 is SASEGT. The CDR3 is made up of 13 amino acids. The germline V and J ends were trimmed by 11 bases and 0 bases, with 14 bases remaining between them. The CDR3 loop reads CAGRRESSYEQYF. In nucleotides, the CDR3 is TGTGCCGGTCGGAGGGAGAGCTCCTACGAGCAGTACTTC.

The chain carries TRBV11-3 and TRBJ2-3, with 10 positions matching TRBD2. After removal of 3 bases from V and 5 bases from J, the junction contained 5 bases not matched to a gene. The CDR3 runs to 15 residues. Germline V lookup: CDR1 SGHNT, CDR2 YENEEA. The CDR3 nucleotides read TGTGCCAGCAGCTTGGGGACTAGCGTTAAAGATACGCAGTATTTT. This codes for CASSLGTSVKDTQYF.

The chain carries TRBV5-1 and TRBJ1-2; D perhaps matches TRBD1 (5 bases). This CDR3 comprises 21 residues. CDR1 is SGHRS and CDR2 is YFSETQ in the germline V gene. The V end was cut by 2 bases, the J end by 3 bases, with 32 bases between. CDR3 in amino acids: CASSFTPPHRDPILEHYGYTF. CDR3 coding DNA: TGCGCCAGCAGCTTTACCCCCCCGCACCGGGACCCAATTTTAGAACACTATGGCTACACCTTC.

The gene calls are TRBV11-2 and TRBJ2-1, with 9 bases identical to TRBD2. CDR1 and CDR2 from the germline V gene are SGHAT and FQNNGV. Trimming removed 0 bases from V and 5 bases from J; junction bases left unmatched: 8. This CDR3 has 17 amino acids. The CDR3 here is CASSLDTAGGPDNEQFF. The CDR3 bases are TGTGCCAGCAGCTTAGACACGGCGGGGGGGCCGGACAATGAGCAGTTCTTC. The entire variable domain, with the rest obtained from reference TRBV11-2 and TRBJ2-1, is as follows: EAGVAQSPRYKIIEKRQSVAFWCNPISGHATLYWYQQILGQGPKLLIQFQNNGVVDDSQLPKDRFSAERLKGVDSTLKIQPAKLEDSAVYLCASSLDTAGGPDNEQFFGPGTRLTVL.

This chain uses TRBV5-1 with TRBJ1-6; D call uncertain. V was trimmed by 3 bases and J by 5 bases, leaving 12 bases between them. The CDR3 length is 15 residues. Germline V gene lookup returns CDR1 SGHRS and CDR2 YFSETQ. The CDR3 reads CASSSSGRDNSPLHF. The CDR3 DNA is TGCGCCAGCAGCTCCTCTGGACGGGATAATTCACCCCTCCACTTT.

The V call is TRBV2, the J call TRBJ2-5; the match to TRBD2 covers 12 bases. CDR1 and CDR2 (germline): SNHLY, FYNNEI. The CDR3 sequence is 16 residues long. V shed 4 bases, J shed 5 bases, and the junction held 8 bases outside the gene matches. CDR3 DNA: TGTGCCAGCAGTGCACTAGCGGGGGGCCCGGAGGAGACCCAGTACTTC. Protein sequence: CASSALAGGPEETQYF.

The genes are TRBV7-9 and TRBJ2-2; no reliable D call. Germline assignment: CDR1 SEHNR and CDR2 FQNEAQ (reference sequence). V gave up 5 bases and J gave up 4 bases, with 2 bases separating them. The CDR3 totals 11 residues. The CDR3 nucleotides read TGTGCCAGCAGCCCCACCGGGGAGCTGTTTTTT. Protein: CASSPTGELFF.

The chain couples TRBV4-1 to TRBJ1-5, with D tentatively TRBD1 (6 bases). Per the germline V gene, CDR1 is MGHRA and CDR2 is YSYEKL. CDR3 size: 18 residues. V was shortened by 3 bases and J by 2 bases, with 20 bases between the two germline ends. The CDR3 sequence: CASSQGLGGELGNQPQHF. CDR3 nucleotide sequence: TGCGCCAGCAGCCAGGGTTTAGGGGGTGAGTTGGGCAATCAGCCCCAGCATTTT.

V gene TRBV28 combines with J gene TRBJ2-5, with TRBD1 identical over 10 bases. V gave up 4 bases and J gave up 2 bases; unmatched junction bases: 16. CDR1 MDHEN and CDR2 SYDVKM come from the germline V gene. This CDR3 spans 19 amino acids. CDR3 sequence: CASSCPGQGYSVRQETQYF. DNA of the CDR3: TGTGCCAGCAGTTGCCCGGGACAGGGGTACTCCGTTCGTCAAGAGACCCAGTACTTC. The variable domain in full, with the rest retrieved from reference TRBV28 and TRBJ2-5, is DVKVTQSSRYLVKRTGEKVFLECVQDMDHENMFWYRQDPGLGLRLIYFSYDVKMKEKGDIPEGYSVSREKKERFSLILESASTNQTSMYLCASSCPGQGYSVRQETQYFGPGTRLLVL.

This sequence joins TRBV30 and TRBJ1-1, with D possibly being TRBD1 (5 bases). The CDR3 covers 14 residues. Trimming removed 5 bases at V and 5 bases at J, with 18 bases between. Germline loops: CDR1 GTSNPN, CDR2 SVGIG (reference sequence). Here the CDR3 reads CAWSESRVRTEAFF. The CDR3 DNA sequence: TGTGCCTGGTCGGAGTCCAGGGTGAGGACTGAAGCTTTCTTT.

For the CDR3, the DNA is TGTGCCAGCAGTGCCTGGATTTACGAGCAGTACTTC. Translation gives CASSAWIYEQYF. J is TRBJ2-7 and V is TRBV2, with D unclear. Germline CDR1 is SNHLY and CDR2 is FYNNEI. The CDR3 totals 12 residues. V lost 4 bases to trimming and J lost 4 bases, with 8 bases between them. Full variable domain (remainder filled in from reference TRBV2 and TRBJ2-7): EPEVTQTPSHQVTQMGQEVILRCVPISNHLYFYWYRQILGQKVEFLVSFYNNEISEKSEIFDDQFSVERPDGSNFTLKIRSTKLEDSAMYFCASSAWIYEQYFGPGTRLTVT.

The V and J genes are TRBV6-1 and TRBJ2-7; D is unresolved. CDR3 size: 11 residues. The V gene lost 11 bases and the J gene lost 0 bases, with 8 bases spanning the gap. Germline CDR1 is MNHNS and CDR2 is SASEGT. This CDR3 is CASYSSYEQYF. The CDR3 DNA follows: TGTGCCTCCTATAGCTCCTACGAGCAGTACTTC.

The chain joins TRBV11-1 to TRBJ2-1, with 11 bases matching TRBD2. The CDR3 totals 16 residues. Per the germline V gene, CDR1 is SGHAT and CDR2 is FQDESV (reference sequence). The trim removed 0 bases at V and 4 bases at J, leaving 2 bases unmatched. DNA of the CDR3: TGTGCCAGCAGCTTAGCGATAGCGGGGGGGTACAATGAGCAGTTCTTC. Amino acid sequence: CASSLAIAGGYNEQFF.

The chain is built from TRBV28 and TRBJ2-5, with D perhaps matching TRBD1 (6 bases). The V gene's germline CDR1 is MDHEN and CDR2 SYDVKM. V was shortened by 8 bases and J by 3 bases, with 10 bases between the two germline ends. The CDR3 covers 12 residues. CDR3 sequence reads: CASRTAKETQYF. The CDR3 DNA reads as TGTGCCAGCCGGACAGCTAAAGAGACCCAGTACTTC.

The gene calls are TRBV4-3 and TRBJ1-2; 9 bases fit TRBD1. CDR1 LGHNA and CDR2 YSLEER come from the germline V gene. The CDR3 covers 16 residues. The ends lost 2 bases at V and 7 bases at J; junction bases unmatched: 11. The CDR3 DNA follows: TGCGCCAGCAGCCAAAAGAACAGGGGGCGAAAAGGTGGCTACACCTTC. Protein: CASSQKNRGRKGGYTF.

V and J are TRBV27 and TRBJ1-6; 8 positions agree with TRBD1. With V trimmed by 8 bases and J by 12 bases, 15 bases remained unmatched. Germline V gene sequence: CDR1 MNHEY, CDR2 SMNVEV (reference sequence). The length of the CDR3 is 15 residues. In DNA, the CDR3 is TGTGCCAGCTCCCAGGGGGCCCACCCTGGGGGACCCCTCCACTTT. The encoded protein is CASSQGAHPGGPLHF.

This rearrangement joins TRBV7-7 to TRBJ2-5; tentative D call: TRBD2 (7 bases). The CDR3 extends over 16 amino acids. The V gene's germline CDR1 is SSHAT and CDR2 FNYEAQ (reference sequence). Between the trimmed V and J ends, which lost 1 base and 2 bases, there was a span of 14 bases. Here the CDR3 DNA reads TGTGCCAGCAGCTTAGACGGGGGGCCTCTACAAGAGACCCAGTACTTC. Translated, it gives CASSLDGGPLQETQYF.

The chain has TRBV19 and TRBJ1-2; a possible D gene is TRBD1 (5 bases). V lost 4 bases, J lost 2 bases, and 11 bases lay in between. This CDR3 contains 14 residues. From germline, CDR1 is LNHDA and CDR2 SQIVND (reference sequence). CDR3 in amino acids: CASSTETENYGYTF. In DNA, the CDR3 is TGTGCCAGTAGTACCGAGACAGAAAACTATGGCTACACCTTC.

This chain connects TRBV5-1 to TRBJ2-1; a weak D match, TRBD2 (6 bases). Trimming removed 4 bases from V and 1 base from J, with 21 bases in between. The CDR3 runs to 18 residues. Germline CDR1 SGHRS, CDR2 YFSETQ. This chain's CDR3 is CASSLVTRDSGSYNEQFF. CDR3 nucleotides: TGCGCCAGCAGCCTAGTAACCCGGGACTCCGGGTCCTACAATGAGCAGTTCTTC.

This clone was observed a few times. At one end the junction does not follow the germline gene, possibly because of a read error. As DNA, the CDR3 is TGCAGTGCTTTCAGAGCGGATAGAGGCGCCTTC. Translated: CSAFRADRGAF. This chain connects TRBV20-1 to TRBJ1-2; D remains ambiguous. The CDR3 is 11 amino acids. CDR1 is DFQATT and CDR2 is SNEGSKA in the germline V gene (reference sequence).

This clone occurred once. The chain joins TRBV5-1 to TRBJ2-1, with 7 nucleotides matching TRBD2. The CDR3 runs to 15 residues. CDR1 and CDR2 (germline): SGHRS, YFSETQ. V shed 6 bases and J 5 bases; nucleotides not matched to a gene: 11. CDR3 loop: CASKAGRGSNNEQFF. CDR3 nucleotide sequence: TGCGCCAGCAAAGCCGGGCGGGGGTCGAACAATGAGCAGTTCTTC.

The CDR3 DNA reads as TGCAGTGCTAGAAACAGGTACGAGCAGTACTTC. Protein product: CSARNRYEQYF. The chain links TRBV20-1 to TRBJ2-7, with D perhaps TRBD1 (5 bases). The germline gives CDR1 DFQATT, CDR2 SNEGSKA (reference sequence). V was clipped by 2 bases and J by 4 bases, with 6 bases between them. The CDR3 runs to 11 residues.

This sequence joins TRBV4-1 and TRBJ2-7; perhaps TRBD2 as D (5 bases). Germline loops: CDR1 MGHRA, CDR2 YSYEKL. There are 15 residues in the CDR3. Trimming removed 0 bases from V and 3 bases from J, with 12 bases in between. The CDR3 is CASSQEGSYHYEQYF. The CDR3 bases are TGCGCCAGCAGCCAAGAAGGGAGCTACCACTACGAGCAGTACTTC.

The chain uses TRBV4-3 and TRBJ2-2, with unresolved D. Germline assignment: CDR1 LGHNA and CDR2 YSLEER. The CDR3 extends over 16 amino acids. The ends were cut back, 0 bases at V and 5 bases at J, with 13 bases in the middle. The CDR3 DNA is TGCGCCAGCAGCCAAGATGCCCCCCGTGGGACCGGGGAGCTGTTTTTT. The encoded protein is CASSQDAPRGTGELFF.

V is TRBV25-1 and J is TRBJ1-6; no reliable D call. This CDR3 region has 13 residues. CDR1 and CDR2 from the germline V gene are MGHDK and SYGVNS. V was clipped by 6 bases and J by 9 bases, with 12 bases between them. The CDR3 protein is CASSPDWGSPLHF. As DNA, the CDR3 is TGTGCCAGCAGCCCCGATTGGGGTTCACCCCTCCACTTT.